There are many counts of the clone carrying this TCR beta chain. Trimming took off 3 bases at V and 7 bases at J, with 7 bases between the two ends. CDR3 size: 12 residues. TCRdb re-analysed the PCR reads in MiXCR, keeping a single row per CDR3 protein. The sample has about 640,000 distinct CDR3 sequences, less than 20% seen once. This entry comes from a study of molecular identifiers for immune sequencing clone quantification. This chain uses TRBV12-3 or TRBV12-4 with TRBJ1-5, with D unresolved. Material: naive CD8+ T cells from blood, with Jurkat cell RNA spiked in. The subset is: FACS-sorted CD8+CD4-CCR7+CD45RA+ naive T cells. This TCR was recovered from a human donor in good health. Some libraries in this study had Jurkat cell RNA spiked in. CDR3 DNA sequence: TGTGCCAGCAGTTTCGTTGTCCAGCCCCAGCATTTT. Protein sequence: CASSFVVQPQHF.